These 32 T cell receptor beta chains came from one sample sequenced in a study of T cell repertoires in cytomegalovirus infection. These receptors' targets are unknown. Using its own MiXCR run on the reads, TCRdb lists one record per CDR3 protein. The sample consists of about 47,000 distinct CDR3 sequences, approximately 19% of them appearing once. Sequenced material: CD8+ T cells from cultured PBMCs, taken from culture after CMV antigen stimulation. All receptors come from a human donor in good health (CMV status not recorded). Some clones in this sample may be carry-over from other donors' samples.

The chain uses TRBV6-5 and TRBJ1-2, with D possibly matching TRBD1 (6 bases). Per germline, CDR1 MNHEY and CDR2 SVGAGI. V dropped 4 bases and J dropped 2 bases, with 14 bases sitting between them. The CDR3 totals 15 residues. Written as DNA, the CDR3 is TGTGCCAGCAGTTTGGTTGACGGGGGCAACTATGGCTACACCTTC. It yields the protein CASSLVDGGNYGYTF.

This clonotype has ten or more counts. The V gene is TRBV7-2, the J gene TRBJ1-5; a possible D gene is TRBD1 (5 bases). CDR1 is SGHTA and CDR2 is FQGNSA in the germline V gene. The CDR3 has 15 amino acids. V was pared by 1 base and J by 1 base, with 8 bases between. The CDR3 loop is CASSLGGGSNQPQHF. CDR3 coding DNA: TGTGCCAGCAGCTTAGGGGGCGGAAGCAATCAGCCCCAGCATTTT.

This clonotype has a handful of counts. The chain uses TRBV12-3 or TRBV12-4 and TRBJ1-1; D is undetermined. V gave up 3 bases and J gave up 6 bases, with 8 bases separating them. The CDR3 is made up of 12 amino acids. In DNA form, the CDR3 reads TGTGCCAGCAGTTTGGGGTTACCTGAAGCTTTCTTT. Amino acids: CASSLGLPEAFF.

A few counts support this clonotype. The chain recombines TRBV24-1 with TRBJ2-5; 10 nucleotides align to TRBD2. The CDR3 covers 15 residues. The germline V gene has CDR1 KGHDR and CDR2 SFDVKD. J gave up 5 bases and V 3 bases, and 5 bases lay outside the gene matches. This CDR3 is CATSDQAGGSETQYF. The DNA for the CDR3 is TGTGCCACCAGTGATCAAGCGGGGGGGTCGGAGACCCAGTACTTC.

This clonotype has a count of ten or more. This chain joins TRBV27 and TRBJ1-1; 9 bases align to TRBD1. The germline CDR1 and CDR2 sequences are MNHEY and SMNVEV (reference sequence). This CDR3 contains 19 residues. The trim removed 5 bases at V and 0 bases at J, leaving 16 bases unmatched. CDR3 in DNA: TGTGCCAGCAGTCAACGACCGGGACAGGGTCCAACCATGAACACTGAAGCTTTCTTT. This translates into CASSQRPGQGPTMNTEAFF.

This rearrangement joins TRBV9 to TRBJ2-5, with D perhaps matching TRBD1 (6 bases). Germline CDR1 is SGDLS and CDR2 is YYNGEE. The V and J ends lost 0 bases and 2 bases respectively, with 8 bases between them. This CDR3 contains 14 residues. The chain's CDR3 is CASSVAGDQETQYF. The CDR3 DNA is TGTGCCAGCAGCGTAGCAGGGGATCAAGAGACCCAGTACTTC. Full variable domain (outside the CDR3, taken from reference TRBV9 and TRBJ2-5): DSGVTQTPKHLITATGQRVTLRCSPRSGDLSVYWYQQSLDQGLQFLIQYYNGEERAKGNILERFSAQQFPDLHSELNLSSLELGDSALYFCASSVAGDQETQYFGPGTRLLVL.

This clonotype was observed at least ten times. The chain is built from TRBV10-2 and TRBJ1-1; TRBD1 agrees at 7 bases. The CDR3 loop spans 13 amino acids. Germline CDR1 and CDR2: WSHSY and SAAADI. V lost 5 bases and J lost 4; bases outside the gene matches: 4. The CDR3 spells CASSRDSSTEAFF. The CDR3 DNA follows: TGCGCCAGCAGTAGGGACAGTTCCACTGAAGCTTTCTTT.

V and J are TRBV6-2 or TRBV6-3 and TRBJ2-1; the match to TRBD2 covers 11 bases. Unmatched junction bases numbered 8, after V lost 6 bases and J lost 4 bases. The CDR3 loop spans 16 amino acids. Germline loops: CDR1 MNHEY, CDR2 SVGEGT. The CDR3 DNA reads as TGTGCCAGCAGCATAACCGGGACTAGCGGATACAATGAGCAGTTCTTC. This sequence encodes CASSITGTSGYNEQFF.

This clonotype was seen a handful of times. This chain links TRBV7-9 with TRBJ2-5; TRBD1 is a possible D gene (5 bases). Trimming left V 1 base short and J 2 bases short, with 8 bases between. Germline V lookup: CDR1 SEHNR, CDR2 FQNEAQ (reference sequence). CDR3 size: 14 residues. CDR3 sequence: CASSLESGQETQYF. The CDR3 DNA is TGTGCCAGCAGCTTAGAATCAGGGCAAGAGACCCAGTACTTC.

This clonotype occurred once. The chain combines TRBV20-1 with TRBJ2-3; D gene ambiguous. There are 13 residues in the CDR3. CDR1 DFQATT and CDR2 SNEGSKA come from the germline V gene (reference sequence). V gave up 4 bases and J gave up 3 bases, with 11 bases separating them. This CDR3 reads CSATPEGTDTQYF. In nucleotides, the CDR3 is TGCAGTGCTACCCCCGAAGGTACAGATACGCAGTATTTT.

This clonotype turned up a few times. The gene calls are TRBV29-1 and TRBJ2-1; 7 bases are shared with TRBD2. The CDR3 has 14 residues. From germline, CDR1 is SQVTM and CDR2 ANQGSEA. J gave up 2 bases and V 7 bases, and 8 bases lay outside the gene matches. The CDR3 bases are TGCAGCGCCCCCACTAGCGCTACCTACAATGAGCAGTTCTTC. Translating gives CSAPTSATYNEQFF.

The count of this clonotype is one. This may be a read error: a much more frequent sequence differs by one nucleotide. The chain carries TRBV7-2 and TRBJ2-1; possible D gene TRBD2, 5 bases. There are 15 residues in the CDR3. In germline, CDR1 is SGHTA, CDR2 FQGNSA. CDR3: CANSLLTSPGNEQFF. In DNA form, the CDR3 reads TGTGCCAACAGCCTACTAACTTCACCGGGAAATGAGCAGTTCTTC.

In this sample, this clonotype turned up many times. This chain's CDR3 is CASSSIDGSGVYNTEAFF. The CDR3 DNA follows: TGTGCCAGCAGCTCCATAGATGGATCAGGGGTTTACAACACTGAAGCTTTCTTT. The V and J genes are TRBV11-2 and TRBJ1-1, with D perhaps TRBD1 (6 bases). Germline CDR1 SGHAT, CDR2 FQNNGV. V lost 4 bases and J 2 bases, leaving 23 bases between the germline ends. The CDR3 sequence is 18 residues long. The full variable domain, in which reference TRBV11-2 and TRBJ1-1 provide the parts outside the CDR3, is EAGVAQSPRYKIIEKRQSVAFWCNPISGHATLYWYQQILGQGPKLLIQFQNNGVVDDSQLPKDRFSAERLKGVDSTLKIQPAKLEDSAVYLCASSSIDGSGVYNTEAFFGQGTRLTVV.

This sequence joins TRBV27 and TRBJ2-3, with D possibly TRBD1 on 8 matching bases. Germline V gene lookup returns CDR1 MNHEY and CDR2 SMNVEV (reference sequence). The V end was cut by 3 bases, the J end by 5 bases, with 15 bases between. The CDR3 totals 15 residues. DNA for the CDR3: TGTGCCAGCAGTTTTGGACAGGGAGGGGGAGATACGCAGTATTTT. It specifies CASSFGQGGGDTQYF.

The chain employs TRBV12-3 or TRBV12-4 and TRBJ2-7, with 9 bases identical to TRBD2. V lost 6 bases and J lost 4; bases outside the gene matches: 16. This CDR3 contains 17 residues. CDR3 sequence: CASSPSSASGRKYEQYF. DNA of the CDR3: TGTGCCAGCAGCCCCTCTAGCGCAAGCGGGAGGAAATACGAGCAGTACTTC.

This clonotype appeared many times. The V call is TRBV2, the J call TRBJ2-3, with 11 nucleotides matching TRBD2. In germline, CDR1 is SNHLY, CDR2 FYNNEI. Trimming at V came to 10 bases and at J to 2 bases, leaving 11 bases not matched to a gene. The CDR3 has 16 amino acids. DNA for the CDR3: TGTGCCATCGGGACTAGCGGACCTCCTTCCACAGATACGCAGTATTTT. This translates into CAIGTSGPPSTDTQYF.

V usage is TRBV12-3 or TRBV12-4 and J usage is TRBJ2-2; TRBD1 might be the D (6 bases). The CDR3 runs 15 residues. Trimming stripped 5 bases from V and 2 bases from J, with 12 bases between. CDR3 sequence (DNA): TGTGCCAGCAGTCCCGGGACACTTAACACCGGGGAGCTGTTTTTT. As protein: CASSPGTLNTGELFF.

This clonotype was found a few times. The chain combines TRBV6-2 or TRBV6-3 with TRBJ1-5; a possible D gene is TRBD1 (5 bases). Germline values: CDR1 MNHEY, CDR2 SVGEGT. This CDR3 has 13 residues. Deletions cut 7 bases from V and 3 bases from J, with 10 bases between. The chain's CDR3 is CASTDSYNQPQHF. In nucleotides, the CDR3 is TGTGCCAGCACCGACAGCTACAATCAGCCCCAGCATTTT.

The rearrangement uses TRBV19 and TRBJ1-1; possibly TRBD1 for D (5 bases). Per germline, CDR1 LNHDA and CDR2 SQIVND (reference sequence). This CDR3 region has 15 residues. Trimming shortened V by 3 bases and J by 4 bases, and 15 bases separated the two germline ends. This CDR3 reads CASSIKGPFGTEAFF. CDR3 bases: TGTGCCAGTAGTATTAAGGGGCCGTTCGGCACTGAAGCTTTCTTT.

This clonotype came up a few times. This chain joins TRBV29-1 and TRBJ2-1; D might be TRBD1 or TRBD2, each matching 5 bases. The germline V gene has CDR1 SQVTM and CDR2 ANQGSEA. CDR3 length: 11 amino acids. Trimming cost V 5 bases and J 7 bases, with 9 bases left between them. CDR3 amino acids: CSVQGENEQFF. In DNA form, the CDR3 reads TGCAGCGTTCAAGGGGAGAATGAGCAGTTCTTC.

This clonotype occurred many times. This chain links TRBV4-1 with TRBJ2-3; D unclear. Germline-derived CDR1 and CDR2 are MGHRA and YSYEKL. This CDR3 contains 16 residues. V was cut by 0 bases and J by 0 bases, with 10 bases left in between. CDR3 protein: CASSQDMATSTDTQYF. CDR3 DNA sequence: TGCGCCAGCAGCCAAGATATGGCAACTAGCACAGATACGCAGTATTTT.

J is TRBJ1-5 and V is TRBV27, with TRBD1 matching 9 bases. The DNA end favors TRBJ2-3, so the J call may be wrong. CDR1 and CDR2 (germline): MNHEY, SMNVEV (reference sequence). CDR3 size: 14 residues. CDR3 sequence reads: CASSRGTGKQPQYF. As DNA, the CDR3 is TGTGCCAGCAGCCGCGGGACAGGGAAACAGCCCCAGTATTTT.

A note on this clonotype: Since a much larger clone is just one base distant, this may be a read error. The genes are TRBV27 and TRBJ1-1, with 10 bases aligning to TRBD1. Germline V gives CDR1 MNHEY, CDR2 SMNVEV (reference sequence). This CDR3 is built from 15 residues. The CDR3, as DNA: TGTGCCAGCAGTTTAGGGACAGGGGCGAACACTGGAGCTTTCTTT. It translates to CASSLGTGANTGAFF.

This clonotype was recorded at least ten times. The chain employs TRBV27 and TRBJ1-6; no clear D. With 0 bases removed from V and 4 bases from J, the gap between germline ends came to 10 bases. The germline V gene encodes CDR1 MNHEY and CDR2 SMNVEV (reference sequence). The CDR3 runs to 16 residues. CDR3 amino acids: CASSLSGRSYNSPLHF. CDR3 nucleotide sequence: TGTGCCAGCAGTTTATCGGGCAGGAGTTATAATTCACCCCTCCACTTT.

This clonotype was counted many times. The V call is TRBV7-2, the J call TRBJ1-1, with D tentatively TRBD1 (5 bases). Germline V gives CDR1 SGHTA, CDR2 FQGNSA. CDR3 length: 12 residues. V shed 5 bases and J shed 8 bases, with 12 bases lying between them. The CDR3 region is CASSLTGSEAFF. For the CDR3, the DNA is TGTGCCAGCAGCCTCACAGGTTCAGAAGCTTTCTTT.

The J gene is TRBJ1-6, the V gene TRBV19, with 10 bases identical to TRBD1. The CDR3 sequence is 14 residues long. Looked up from germline, CDR1 is LNHDA and CDR2 is SQIVND (reference sequence). V shed 5 bases, J shed 10 bases, and the junction held 5 bases outside the gene matches. CDR3 bases: TGTGCCAGTAGTGCGGGACAGGGGTCCTCACCCCTCCACTTT. Amino acid sequence: CASSAGQGSSPLHF.

This clonotype was observed a handful of times. The chain links TRBV4-3 to TRBJ1-1, with no clear D. The CDR3 contains 14 residues. V was cut by 0 bases and J by 6 bases, with 11 bases left in between. The V gene's germline CDR1 is LGHNA and CDR2 YSLEER. CDR3 amino acids: CASSQDSGLPEAFF. The CDR3 nucleotides read TGCGCCAGCAGCCAAGATAGTGGACTCCCTGAAGCTTTCTTT.

This clonotype came up a few times. J is TRBJ2-3 and V is TRBV6-6, with 7 bases fitting TRBD1. The CDR3 is 17 residues long. Germline CDR1 reads MNHNY; CDR2 reads SVGAGI (reference sequence). V lost 5 bases and J lost 0; bases outside the gene matches: 11. In DNA form, the CDR3 reads TGTGCCAGCAGTGAGCCGACAGGGCTTTCTAGCACAGATACGCAGTATTTT. Its protein product is CASSEPTGLSSTDTQYF.

This clonotype was picked up many times. The DNA of the CDR3 is TGTGCCAGCAGAGTGGGGGGAGGAGGTTCCTACGAGCAGTACTTC. Protein sequence: CASRVGGGGSYEQYF. The V and J genes are TRBV7-2 and TRBJ2-7; tentative D call: TRBD2 (6 bases). Trimming shortened V by 6 bases and J by 1 base, and 16 bases separated the two germline ends. Germline lookup yields CDR1 SGHTA and CDR2 FQGNSA. CDR3 length: 15 amino acids.

This clonotype was picked up a small number of times. The chain joins TRBV20-1 to TRBJ1-6, with D possibly matching TRBD1 (6 bases). Trimming stripped 5 bases from V and 0 bases from J, with 11 bases between. CDR3 length: 15 amino acids. CDR1 DFQATT and CDR2 SNEGSKA come from the germline V gene (reference sequence). Here the CDR3 reads CSAPQGSSYNSPLHF. For the CDR3, the DNA is TGCAGTGCTCCTCAGGGGAGCTCCTATAATTCACCCCTCCACTTT.

In this sample, this clonotype turned up many times. The chain couples TRBV7-2 to TRBJ2-7; the match to TRBD2 covers 9 bases. The CDR3 is made up of 14 amino acids. Germline trimming cut 1 base from V and 5 bases from J; bases unmatched to any gene: 3. Germline CDR1 SGHTA, CDR2 FQGNSA. CDR3 residues: CASSLEGLANEQYF. The CDR3 nucleotides read TGTGCCAGCAGCTTAGAGGGACTAGCAAACGAGCAGTACTTC. The variable domain in full, with the rest retrieved from reference TRBV7-2 and TRBJ2-7, is GAGVSQSPSNKVTEKGKDVELRCDPISGHTALYWYRQSLGQGLEFLIYFQGNSAPDKSGLPSDRFSAERTGGSVSTLTIQRTQQEDSAVYLCASSLEGLANEQYFGPGTRLTVT.

This clonotype was counted many times. The J gene is TRBJ2-1, the V gene TRBV6-5; tentatively, D is TRBD2 (6 bases). Between the trimmed V and J ends, which lost 7 bases and 4 bases, there was a span of 17 bases. This CDR3 has 15 amino acids. Germline-derived CDR1 and CDR2 are MNHEY and SVGAGI. In nucleotides, the CDR3 is TGTGCCAGCACCAACGGGGCAGCGGGTTACAATGAGCAGTTCTTC. Its protein is CASTNGAAGYNEQFF.